The entry below describes one T cell receptor beta chain. Its antigen remains unknown. The data derive from a study of blood T cells in healthy people across ages. Study findings and constraints: Donor CMV status, an unknown factor, possibly confounded changes in expanded clonotypes. Per million T cells, TCR beta diversity dropped roughly linearly as age increased.

It was with a sample-barcoded 5' primer and a J-beta primer mix that a second PCR of roughly 7 to 11 cycles was run. TCRdb re-called the 5' RACE reads with MiXCR, one entry per CDR3 protein. The sample yields 550,000 to 700,000 distinct CDR3 sequences, 25% to 30% seen once. The CDR3 covers 15 residues. V lost 1 base and J lost 5; bases outside the gene matches: 6. Germline V CDR1 and CDR2: SGHRS, YFSETQ. Sequenced sample: blood. The clonotype comes from a woman in her 70s in good health. The genes are TRBV5-1 and TRBJ2-5, with 9 bases fitting TRBD2. CDR3 in DNA: TGCGCCAGCAGCTTGAAGGGACTAGCAGGCGAGACCCAGTACTTC. It encodes CASSLKGLAGETQYF.